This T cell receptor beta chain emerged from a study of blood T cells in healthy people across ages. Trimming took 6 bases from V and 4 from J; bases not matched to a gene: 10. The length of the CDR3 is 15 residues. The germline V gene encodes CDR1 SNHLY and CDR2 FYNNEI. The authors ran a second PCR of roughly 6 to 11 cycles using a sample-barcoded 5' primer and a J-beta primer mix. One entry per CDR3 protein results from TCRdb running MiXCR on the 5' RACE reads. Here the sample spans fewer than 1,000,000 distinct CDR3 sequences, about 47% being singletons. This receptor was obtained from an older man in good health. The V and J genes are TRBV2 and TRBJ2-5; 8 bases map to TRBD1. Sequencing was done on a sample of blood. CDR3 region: CASRSRQGLRETQYF. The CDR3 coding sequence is TGTGCCAGCAGATCAAGACAGGGGTTACGAGAGACCCAGTACTTC.